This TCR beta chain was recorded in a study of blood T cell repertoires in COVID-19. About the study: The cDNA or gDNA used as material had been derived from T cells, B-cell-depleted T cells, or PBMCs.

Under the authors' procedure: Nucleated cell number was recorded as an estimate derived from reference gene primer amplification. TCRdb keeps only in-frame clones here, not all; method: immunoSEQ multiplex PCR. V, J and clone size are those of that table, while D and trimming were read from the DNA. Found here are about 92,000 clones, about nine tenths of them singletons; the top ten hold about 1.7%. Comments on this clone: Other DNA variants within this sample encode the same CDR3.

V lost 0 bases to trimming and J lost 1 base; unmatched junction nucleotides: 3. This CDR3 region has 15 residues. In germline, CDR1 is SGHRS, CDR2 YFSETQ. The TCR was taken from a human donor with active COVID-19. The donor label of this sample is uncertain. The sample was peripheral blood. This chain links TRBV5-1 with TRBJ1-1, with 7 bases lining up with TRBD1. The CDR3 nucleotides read TGCGCCAGCAGCTTGGCAGGGGGGTGGAACACTGAAGCTTTCTTT. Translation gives CASSLAGGWNTEAFF. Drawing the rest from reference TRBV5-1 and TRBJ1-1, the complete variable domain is KAGVTQTPRYLIKTRGQQVTLSCSPISGHRSVSWYQQTPGQGLQFLFEYFSETQRNKGNFPGRFSGRQFSNSRSEMNVSTLELGDSALYLCASSLAGGWNTEAFFGQGTRLTVV.